The 20 T cell receptor beta chains given below trace back to one sample, sequenced in a study of CD8+ T cells in alopecia areata. cDNA reverse transcribed from extracted RNA served as the sequencing template. Method: immunoSEQ multiplex PCR; TCRdb's copy keeps in-frame clones and lacks some. This sample carries around 140,000 clones, over 70% of them seen once, and the ten largest clones take roughly 16%. This sample comprised CD8+ T cells sorted from blood, obtained at week 0. All receptors derive from a human donor with alopecia areata.

This chain uses TRBV5-4 with TRBJ2-3, with 9 positions matching TRBD2. Germline CDR1 SGHNT, CDR2 YYREEE (reference sequence). The CDR3 length is 18 residues. J gave up 1 base and V 0 bases, and 9 bases lay outside the gene matches. The CDR3 is CASSLAFSSGTRTDTQYF. CDR3 bases: TGTGCCAGCAGCTTGGCCTTTTCTAGCGGGACCCGCACAGATACGCAGTATTTT.

V and J are TRBV4-2 and TRBJ2-5; 11 bases match TRBD2. The CDR3 length is 18 residues. Germline CDR1 is LGHNA and CDR2 is YNFKEQ. V gave up 1 base and J gave up 1 base; unmatched junction bases: 8. DNA of the CDR3: TGTGCCAGCAGCCAAGGAGAGGAACTAGCGGGGGCCCAAGAGACCCAGTACTTC. It specifies CASSQGEELAGAQETQYF.

CDR3: CAVQAPAGELFF. DNA for the CDR3: TGTGCCGTACAGGCACCGGCCGGGGAGCTGTTTTTT. The chain couples TRBV27 to TRBJ2-2; a weak D match, TRBD1 (5 bases). Trimming stripped 11 bases from V and 6 bases from J, with 13 bases between. The CDR3 spans 12 residues. Germline V lookup: CDR1 MNHEY, CDR2 SMNVEV (reference sequence).

The chain couples TRBV12-5 to TRBJ2-6; no clear D. The CDR3 runs 15 residues. Germline V gene data show CDR1 as LGHNT and CDR2 as FRNRAP. V lost 3 bases, J lost 1 base, and 7 bases lay in between. This CDR3 is CASGLRVSGANVLTF. The CDR3 DNA reads as TGTGCTAGTGGTTTAAGAGTTTCTGGGGCCAACGTCCTGACTTTC.

The V gene is TRBV27, the J gene TRBJ2-7, with D perhaps being TRBD1 or TRBD2 (5 bases each). Germline assignment: CDR1 MNHEY and CDR2 SMNVEV (reference sequence). This CDR3 spans 14 amino acids. Trimming removed 5 bases at V and 3 bases at J, with 14 bases between. CDR3 DNA: TGTGCCAGCAGTGCACTGGGGACCTACTACGAGCAGTACTTC. The encoded protein is CASSALGTYYEQYF.

The chain links TRBV27 to TRBJ2-1; D call uncertain. In germline, CDR1 is MNHEY, CDR2 SMNVEV (reference sequence). The CDR3 runs to 14 residues. Trimming removed 7 bases at V and 0 bases at J, with 10 bases between. The CDR3 DNA is TGTGCCAGCAACCCGCAAGCCTCCTACAATGAGCAGTTCTTC. It is translated as CASNPQASYNEQFF.

This sequence joins TRBV7-9 and TRBJ2-1; D not certain. CDR1 and CDR2 from the germline V gene are SEHNR and FQNEAQ (reference sequence). The germline V and J ends were trimmed by 7 bases and 8 bases, with 15 bases remaining between them. The CDR3 length is 13 residues. The CDR3: CASTSPSGDEQFF. DNA for the CDR3: TGTGCCAGCACCTCCCCGTCGGGCGATGAGCAGTTCTTC.

V usage is TRBV4-1 and J usage is TRBJ2-7; 10 nucleotides align to TRBD1. This CDR3 is built from 16 residues. V trimming: 0 bases; J trimming: 2 bases; junction bases outside the gene matches: 4. Germline V gene sequence: CDR1 MGHRA, CDR2 YSYEKL. DNA for the CDR3: TGCGCCAGCAGCCAAGAAGGGGGGACAGGGGCCTACGAGCAGTACTTC. This encodes CASSQEGGTGAYEQYF.

The genes are TRBV4-1 and TRBJ2-2, with 13 bases identical to TRBD2. The J segment lost 5 bases and the V segment lost 5 bases, leaving 8 bases of the junction unmatched. Germline CDR1 MGHRA, CDR2 YSYEKL. The CDR3 has 17 residues. The DNA for the CDR3 is TGCGCCAGCAGCGCCCGGACTAGCGGGAGTCAAACCGGGGAGCTGTTTTTT. Encoded protein: CASSARTSGSQTGELFF.

The rearrangement links TRBV4-1 to TRBJ1-5; a weak D match, TRBD1 (5 bases). The CDR3 extends over 15 amino acids. CDR1 is MGHRA, CDR2 YSYEKL, per germline. Trimming cost V 0 bases and J 6 bases, with 12 bases left between them. The DNA for the CDR3 is TGCGCCAGCAGCCAAGATGGGAGGGGAGGTCAGCCCCAGCATTTT. It codes for CASSQDGRGGQPQHF.

V usage is TRBV13 and J usage is TRBJ2-3; 14 nucleotides match TRBD2. The CDR3 spans 18 residues. Germline assignment: CDR1 PRHDT and CDR2 FYEKMQ (reference sequence). V trimming: 5 bases; J trimming: 4 bases; junction bases outside the gene matches: 11. This chain's CDR3 is CASSQDGTSGSPPDTQYF. The CDR3 coding sequence is TGTGCCAGCAGCCAGGACGGGACTAGCGGGAGCCCACCAGATACGCAGTATTTT.

There are a few counts of this clone. The chain combines TRBV29-1 with TRBJ2-7; D is possibly TRBD1 or TRBD2 (5 bases each). Trimming stripped 2 bases from V and 4 bases from J, with 12 bases between. The V gene's germline CDR1 is SQVTM and CDR2 ANQGSEA. The CDR3 totals 13 residues. The CDR3 loop reads CSVELARGYEQYF. The CDR3 nucleotides read TGCAGCGTTGAATTAGCGAGGGGTTACGAGCAGTACTTC.

The chain combines TRBV29-1 with TRBJ2-1; the D gene is possibly TRBD2 (5 bases). The CDR3 contains 16 residues. CDR1 and CDR2 (germline): SQVTM, ANQGSEA. With 6 bases removed from V and 0 bases from J, the gap between germline ends came to 18 bases. The CDR3 region has the DNA TGCAGCGTATATCCCCCCATTGGGAGCTCCTACAATGAGCAGTTCTTC. Protein sequence: CSVYPPIGSSYNEQFF.

The chain joins TRBV29-1 to TRBJ2-5; 7 bases align to TRBD1. V shed 6 bases, J shed 5 bases, and the junction held 6 bases outside the gene matches. This CDR3 is built from 12 residues. The germline V gene has CDR1 SQVTM and CDR2 ANQGSEA. CDR3 region: CSVVGGGETQYF. The CDR3, as DNA: TGCAGCGTCGTAGGGGGCGGGGAGACCCAGTACTTC.

This clone was observed a handful of times. V gene TRBV29-1 combines with J gene TRBJ2-7; D unclear. Deletions cut 6 bases from V and 0 bases from J, with 12 bases between. Germline-derived CDR1 and CDR2 are SQVTM and ANQGSEA. The CDR3 is made up of 13 amino acids. The CDR3 is CSVADTSSYEQYF. In DNA, the CDR3 is TGCAGCGTGGCTGACACGAGCTCCTACGAGCAGTACTTC.

This clone was found a few times. The V call is TRBV19, the J call TRBJ1-5; 9 bases map to TRBD1. J was trimmed by 5 bases and V by 9 bases; bases with no gene match: 11. The CDR3 has 15 residues. CDR1 and CDR2 from the germline V gene are LNHDA and SQIVND (reference sequence). The CDR3 region is CASSRDREAHQPQHF. CDR3 nucleotide sequence: TGTGCCAGCTCCCGGGACAGGGAGGCCCATCAGCCCCAGCATTTT.

V and J are TRBV10-3 and TRBJ1-2, with D hard to call. The germline V gene encodes CDR1 ENHRY and CDR2 SYGVKD. This CDR3 is built from 20 residues. V gave up 0 bases and J gave up 6 bases, with 29 bases separating them. CDR3 residues: CAISESARVGVSIEGHGYTF. In nucleotides, the CDR3 is TGTGCCATCAGTGAGTCGGCCAGAGTGGGTGTCTCTATTGAAGGCCATGGCTACACCTTC.

This clone was counted a single time. The V call is TRBV7-8, the J call TRBJ1-3, with 7 bases identical to TRBD1. CDR1 SGHVS and CDR2 FQNEAQ come from the germline V gene. V shed 2 bases and J 2 bases; nucleotides not matched to a gene: 0. The CDR3 has 14 amino acids. The chain's CDR3 is CASSLQGAGNTIYF. The DNA of the CDR3 is TGTGCCAGCAGCTTACAGGGGGCTGGAAACACCATATATTTT.

In regard to this clone: At one of its ends the junction is not consistent with the germline gene, which may arise from a read error. V is TRBV9 and J is TRBJ2-3; weak D call: TRBD2 (5 bases). CDR1 is SGDLS, CDR2 YYNGEE, per germline. CDR3 length: 14 amino acids. Written as DNA, the CDR3 is TGTGCCAGCAACGTAGCGTCTAGCACAGATACGCAGTATTTT. Its protein product is CASNVASSTDTQYF.

The rearrangement uses TRBV18 and TRBJ2-5; TRBD2 aligns across 11 bases. The V gene's germline CDR1 is KGHSH and CDR2 LQKENI. CDR3 length: 15 amino acids. The V gene end was trimmed by 4 bases and the J gene end by 4 bases; junction bases not matched to a gene: 5. The CDR3 DNA follows: TGTGCCAGCTCACACACTAGCGGGAGTGGAGAGACCCAGTACTTC. Protein product: CASSHTSGSGETQYF.